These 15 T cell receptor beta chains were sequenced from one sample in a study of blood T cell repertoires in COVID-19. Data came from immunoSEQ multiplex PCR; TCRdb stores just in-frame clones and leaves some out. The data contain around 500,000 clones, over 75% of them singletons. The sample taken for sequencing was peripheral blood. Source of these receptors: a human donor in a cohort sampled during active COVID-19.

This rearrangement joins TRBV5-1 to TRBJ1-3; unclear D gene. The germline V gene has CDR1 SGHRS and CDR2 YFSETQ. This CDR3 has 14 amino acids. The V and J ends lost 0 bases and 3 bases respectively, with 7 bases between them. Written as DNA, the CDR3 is TGCGCCAGCAGCTTGGTCGGTATTGGAAACACCATATATTTT. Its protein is CASSLVGIGNTIYF.

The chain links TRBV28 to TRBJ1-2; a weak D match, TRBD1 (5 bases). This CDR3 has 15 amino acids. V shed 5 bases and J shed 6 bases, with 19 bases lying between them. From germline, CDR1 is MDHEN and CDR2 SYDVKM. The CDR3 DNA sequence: TGTGCCAGCAGTGCGCTCGTTGAGGACACACATGGCTACACCTTC. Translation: CASSALVEDTHGYTF.

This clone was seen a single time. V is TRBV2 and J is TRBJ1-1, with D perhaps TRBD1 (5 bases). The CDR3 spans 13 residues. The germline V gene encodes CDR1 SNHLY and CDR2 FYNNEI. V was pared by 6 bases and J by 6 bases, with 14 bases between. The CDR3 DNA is TGTGCCAGCAGCAACTCAGGGAGGTCTGAAGCTTTCTTT. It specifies CASSNSGRSEAFF.

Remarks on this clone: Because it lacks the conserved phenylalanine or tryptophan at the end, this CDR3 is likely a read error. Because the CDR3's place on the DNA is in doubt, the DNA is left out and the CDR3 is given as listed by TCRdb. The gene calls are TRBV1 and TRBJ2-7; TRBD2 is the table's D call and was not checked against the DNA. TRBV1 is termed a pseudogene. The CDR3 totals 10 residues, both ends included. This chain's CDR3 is CTSSHPSRNI.

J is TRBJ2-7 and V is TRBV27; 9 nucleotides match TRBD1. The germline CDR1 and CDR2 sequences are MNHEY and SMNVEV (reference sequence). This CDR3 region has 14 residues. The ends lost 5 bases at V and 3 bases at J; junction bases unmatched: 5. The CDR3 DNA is TGTGCCAGCAGTCGACAGGGGGGAAACTACGAGCAGTACTTC. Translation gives CASSRQGGNYEQYF.

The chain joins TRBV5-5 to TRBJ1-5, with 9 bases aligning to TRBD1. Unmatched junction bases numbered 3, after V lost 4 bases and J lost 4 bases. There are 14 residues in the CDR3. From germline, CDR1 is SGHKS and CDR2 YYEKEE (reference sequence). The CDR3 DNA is TGTGCCAGCAGCGGGACAGGGTTTAATCAGCCCCAGCATTTT. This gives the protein CASSGTGFNQPQHF.

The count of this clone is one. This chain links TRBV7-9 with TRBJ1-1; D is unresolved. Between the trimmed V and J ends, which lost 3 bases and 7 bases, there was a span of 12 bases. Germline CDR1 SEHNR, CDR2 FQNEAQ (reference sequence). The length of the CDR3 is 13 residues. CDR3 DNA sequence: TGTGCCAGCAGCTTCCTAGCGTCTGATGAAGCTTTCTTT. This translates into CASSFLASDEAFF.

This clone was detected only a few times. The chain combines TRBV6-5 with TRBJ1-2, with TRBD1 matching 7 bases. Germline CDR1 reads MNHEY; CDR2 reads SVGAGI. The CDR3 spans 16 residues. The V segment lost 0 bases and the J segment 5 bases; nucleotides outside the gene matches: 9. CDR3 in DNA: TGTGCCAGCAGTTACTCCGGGACAGATGAGCTATATGGCTACACCTTC. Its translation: CASSYSGTDELYGYTF.

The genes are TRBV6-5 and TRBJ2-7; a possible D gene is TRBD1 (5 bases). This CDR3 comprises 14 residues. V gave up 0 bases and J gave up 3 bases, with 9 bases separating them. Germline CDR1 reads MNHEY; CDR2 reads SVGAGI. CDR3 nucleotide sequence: TGTGCCAGCAGTTACTCGATACAGGACTACGAGCAGTACTTC. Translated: CASSYSIQDYEQYF.

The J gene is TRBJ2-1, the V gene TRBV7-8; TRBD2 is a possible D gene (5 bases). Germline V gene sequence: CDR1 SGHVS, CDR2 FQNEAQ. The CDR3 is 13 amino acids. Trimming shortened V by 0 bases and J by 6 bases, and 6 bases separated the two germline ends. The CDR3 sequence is CASSLALVNEQFF. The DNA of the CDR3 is TGTGCCAGCAGCTTAGCACTAGTCAATGAGCAGTTCTTC. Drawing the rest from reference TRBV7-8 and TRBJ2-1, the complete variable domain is GAGVSQSPRYKVAKRGQDVALRCDPISGHVSLFWYQQALGQGPEFLTYFQNEAQLDKSGLPSDRFFAERPEGSVSTLKIQRTQQEDSAVYLCASSLALVNEQFFGPGTRLTVL.

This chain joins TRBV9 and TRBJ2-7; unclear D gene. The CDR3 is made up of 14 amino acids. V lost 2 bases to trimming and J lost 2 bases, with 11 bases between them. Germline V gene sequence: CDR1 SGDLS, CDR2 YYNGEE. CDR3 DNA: TGTGCCAGCAGCGTTGGCACAGCCACCTACGAGCAGTACTTC. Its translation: CASSVGTATYEQYF.

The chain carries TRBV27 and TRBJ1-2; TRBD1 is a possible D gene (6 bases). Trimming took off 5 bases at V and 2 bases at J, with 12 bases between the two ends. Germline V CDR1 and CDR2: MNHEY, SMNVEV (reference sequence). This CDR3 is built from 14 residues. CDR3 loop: CASSPQGWNYGYTF. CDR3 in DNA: TGTGCCAGCAGTCCACAGGGATGGAACTATGGCTACACCTTC.

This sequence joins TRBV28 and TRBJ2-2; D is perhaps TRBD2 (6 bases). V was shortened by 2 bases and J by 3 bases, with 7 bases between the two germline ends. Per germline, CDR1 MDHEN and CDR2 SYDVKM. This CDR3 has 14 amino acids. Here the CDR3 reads CASSLREYTGELFF. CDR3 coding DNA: TGTGCCAGCAGTTTACGGGAGTACACCGGGGAGCTGTTTTTT.

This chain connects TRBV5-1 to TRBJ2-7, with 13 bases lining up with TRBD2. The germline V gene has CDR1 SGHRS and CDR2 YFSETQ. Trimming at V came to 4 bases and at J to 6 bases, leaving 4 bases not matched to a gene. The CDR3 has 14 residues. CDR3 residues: CASSRTSGSLEQYF. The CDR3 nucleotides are TGCGCCAGCAGCCGGACTAGCGGGAGTCTCGAGCAGTACTTC.

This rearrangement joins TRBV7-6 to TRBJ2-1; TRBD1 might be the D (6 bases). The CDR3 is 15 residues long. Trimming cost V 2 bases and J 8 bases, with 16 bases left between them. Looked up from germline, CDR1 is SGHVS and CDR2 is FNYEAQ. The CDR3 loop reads CASSLQGFLLDEQFF. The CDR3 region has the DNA TGTGCCAGCAGCTTACAGGGGTTTCTGCTCGATGAGCAGTTCTTC.